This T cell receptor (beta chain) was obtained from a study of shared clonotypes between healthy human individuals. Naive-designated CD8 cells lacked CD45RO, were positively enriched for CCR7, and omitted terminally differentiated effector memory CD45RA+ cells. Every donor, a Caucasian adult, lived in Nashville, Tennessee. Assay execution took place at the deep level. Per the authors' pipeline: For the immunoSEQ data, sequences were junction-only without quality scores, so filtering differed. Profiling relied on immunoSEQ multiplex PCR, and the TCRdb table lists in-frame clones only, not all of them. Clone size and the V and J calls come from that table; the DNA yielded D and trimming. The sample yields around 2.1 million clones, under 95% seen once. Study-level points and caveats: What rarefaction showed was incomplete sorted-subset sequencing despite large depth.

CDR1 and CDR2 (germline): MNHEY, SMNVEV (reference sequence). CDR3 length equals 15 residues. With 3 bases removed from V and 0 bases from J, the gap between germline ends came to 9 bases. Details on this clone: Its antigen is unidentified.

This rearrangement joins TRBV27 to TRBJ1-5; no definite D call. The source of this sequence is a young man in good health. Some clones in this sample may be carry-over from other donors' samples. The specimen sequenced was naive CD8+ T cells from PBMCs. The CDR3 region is CASSLRGHSNQPQHF. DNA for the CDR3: TGTGCCAGCAGTTTGCGGGGTCATAGCAATCAGCCCCAGCATTTT.